This passage covers 9 T cell receptor beta chains from one sample sequenced in a study of CD8 T cells in Susac syndrome (dated by TCRdb to the late 2010s). Library generation was performed with the immunoSEQ multiplex PCR assay. RNA was extracted using the RNeasy kit, and roughly 0.45 to 1 microgram was reverse transcribed with random hexamers. The raw public data were reprocessed by TCRdb itself: fastp quality trimming at Q25, MiXCR clonotype calling, in-frame beta chains only. Rows with one shared CDR3 protein collapse into an entry with the most common genes and DNA. The sample has roughly 200,000 distinct CDR3 sequences on record, about 94% of them singletons. The top ten constitute about 0.093% of the sample. Material for sequencing was CD4+ T cells from PBMCs. The source is a human donor with multiple sclerosis.

The CDR3 region is CATSRDRAPYNEQFF. CDR3 bases: TGTGCCACCAGCAGGGACAGGGCCCCCTACAATGAGCAGTTCTTC. The V and J genes are TRBV15 and TRBJ2-1; 8 nucleotides align to TRBD1. In germline, CDR1 is LNHNV, CDR2 YYDKDF (reference sequence). J was trimmed by 2 bases and V by 3 bases; bases with no gene match: 3. The CDR3 sequence is 15 residues long. The variable domain in full, completed from reference TRBV15 and TRBJ2-1, reads DAMVIQNPRYQVTQFGKPVTLSCSQTLNHNVMYWYQQKSSQAPKLLFHYYDKDFNNEADTPDNFQSRRPNTSFCFLDIRSPGLGDTAMYLCATSRDRAPYNEQFFGPGTRLTVL.

For the CDR3, the DNA is TGTGCCTGGAGTGTAATGCGGGGAAGCACAGATACGCAGTATTTT. This gives the protein CAWSVMRGSTDTQYF. The chain has TRBV30 and TRBJ2-3; D perhaps matches TRBD2 (6 bases). Germline assignment: CDR1 GTSNPN and CDR2 SVGIG (reference sequence). The CDR3 covers 15 residues. The V gene lost 0 bases and the J gene lost 0 bases, with 10 bases spanning the gap.

V usage is TRBV4-1 and J usage is TRBJ1-4; perhaps TRBD1 as D (5 bases). The CDR3 has 15 residues. The V end lost 4 bases, the J end lost 5 bases, and 14 bases lay between the germline ends. Germline values: CDR1 MGHRA, CDR2 YSYEKL. The CDR3 loop is CASSLAGGVNEKLFF. Here the CDR3 DNA reads TGCGCCAGCAGCCTCGCCGGGGGGGTAAATGAAAAACTGTTTTTT.

The V call is TRBV7-3, the J call TRBJ2-1; D gene ambiguous. Germline V gene lookup returns CDR1 SGHTA and CDR2 FQGTGA. V lost 0 bases to trimming and J lost 6 bases, with 9 bases between them. This CDR3 has 14 residues. CDR3 loop: CASSLTDQPNEQFF. CDR3 coding DNA: TGTGCCAGCAGCTTAACGGATCAGCCCAATGAGCAGTTCTTC.

The chain couples TRBV3-1 to TRBJ1-1; D call uncertain. The length of the CDR3 is 13 residues. The ends were cut back, 3 bases at V and 6 bases at J, with 11 bases in the middle. The germline gives CDR1 LGHDT, CDR2 YNNKEL (reference sequence). CDR3 DNA: TGTGCCAGCAGCCACGGGATTGAACCTGAAGCTTTCTTT. This sequence encodes CASSHGIEPEAFF.

The V gene is TRBV5-1, the J gene TRBJ1-2, with D possibly being TRBD1 (5 bases). Germline CDR1 reads SGHRS; CDR2 reads YFSETQ. With 4 bases removed from V and 7 bases from J, the gap between germline ends came to 14 bases. The CDR3 is 13 amino acids. The DNA for the CDR3 is TGCGCCAGCAGCCTAGCCCAGGGATTTGGCTACACCTTC. Translating it yields CASSLAQGFGYTF. The full variable domain, in which reference TRBV5-1 and TRBJ1-2 provide the parts outside the CDR3, is KAGVTQTPRYLIKTRGQQVTLSCSPISGHRSVSWYQQTPGQGLQFLFEYFSETQRNKGNFPGRFSGRQFSNSRSEMNVSTLELGDSALYLCASSLAQGFGYTFGSGTRLTVV.

The chain employs TRBV6-5 and TRBJ1-1; 7 bases map to TRBD1. This CDR3 comprises 15 residues. The germline V gene has CDR1 MNHEY and CDR2 SVGAGI. Unmatched junction bases numbered 12, after V lost 11 bases and J lost 0 bases. CDR3 residues: CAARRGLGLNTEAFF. The CDR3 region has the DNA TGTGCCGCCCGAAGGGGGCTCGGACTGAACACTGAAGCTTTCTTT.

V is TRBV6-2 or TRBV6-3 and J is TRBJ2-5, with 9 bases identical to TRBD1. The CDR3 runs 15 residues. The V segment lost 9 bases and the J segment 2 bases; nucleotides outside the gene matches: 10. Germline V gives CDR1 MNHEY, CDR2 SVGEGT. The CDR3 loop reads CASSPSTGGQETQYF. CDR3 bases: TGTGCCAGTTCCCCTTCGACAGGGGGACAAGAGACCCAGTACTTC.

The genes are TRBV29-1 and TRBJ1-4; 8 bases are a match to TRBD1. This CDR3 has 14 amino acids. Germline CDR1 SQVTM, CDR2 ANQGSEA. Trimming took 0 bases from V and 9 from J; bases not matched to a gene: 6. The CDR3 DNA reads as TGCAGCGTTGAAGATATTCAGGGGGCGAAAAAACTGTTTTTT. Amino acid sequence: CSVEDIQGAKKLFF.